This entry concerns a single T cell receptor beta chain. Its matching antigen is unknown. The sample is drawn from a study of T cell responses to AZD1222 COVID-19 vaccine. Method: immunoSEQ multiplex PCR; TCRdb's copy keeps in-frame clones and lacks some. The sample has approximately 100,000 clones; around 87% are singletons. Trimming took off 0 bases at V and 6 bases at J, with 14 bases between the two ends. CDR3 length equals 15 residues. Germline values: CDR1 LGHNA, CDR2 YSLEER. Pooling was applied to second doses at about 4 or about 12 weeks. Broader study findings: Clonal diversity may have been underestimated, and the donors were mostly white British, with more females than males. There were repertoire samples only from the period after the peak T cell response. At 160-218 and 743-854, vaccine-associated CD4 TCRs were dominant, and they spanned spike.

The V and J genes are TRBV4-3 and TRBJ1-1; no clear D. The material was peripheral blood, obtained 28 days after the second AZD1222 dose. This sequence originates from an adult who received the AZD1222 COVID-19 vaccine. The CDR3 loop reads CASSQEVLGIAEAFF. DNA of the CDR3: TGCGCCAGCAGCCAAGAAGTATTGGGAATAGCTGAAGCTTTCTTT.